This T cell receptor beta chain was profiled in a study of shared clonotypes between healthy human individuals. Study context: CD4 naive cells filled three plates per donor, CD4 memory three, CD8 naive two and CD8 memory one.

Using immunoSEQ multiplex PCR, the repertoire was profiled, and TCRdb retains in-frame clones only, with some absent. The table records millions of clones, over 85% of them present only once. Trimming removed 4 bases from V and 5 bases from J; junction bases left unmatched: 7. CDR1 SGHRS and CDR2 YFSETQ come from the germline V gene. The CDR3 totals 14 residues. V usage is TRBV5-1 and J usage is TRBJ2-7, with 9 bases lining up with TRBD1. This clonotype was sampled from a man aged 18 to 29 in good health. Sample: naive CD4+ T cells sorted from blood. Subset reported: CD45RA+ positively selected. DNA for the CDR3: TGCGCCAGCAGCATACAGGGGGCGCCACACGAGCAGTACTTC. Protein sequence: CASSIQGAPHEQYF.